The 9 T cell receptor beta chains reported below all come from one sample, sequenced in a study of blood T cell repertoires in COVID-19. Produced via immunoSEQ multiplex PCR; TCRdb's table is partial and in-frame only. This sample has fewer than 55,000 clones, with approximately 78% found just once. Sequencing input: peripheral blood. Receptors were obtained from a human donor with acute or convalescent COVID-19. The donor label of this sample is uncertain.

The chain joins TRBV7-2 to TRBJ2-1; 8 bases match TRBD2. V dropped 3 bases and J dropped 5; count of bases not matched to a gene: 6. Germline CDR1 is SGHTA and CDR2 is FQGNSA. The CDR3 is 15 amino acids. CDR3 nucleotide sequence: TGTGCCAGCAGCTTTCGGGGGGGCGCCGACAATGAGCAGTTCTTC. Translated, it gives CASSFRGGADNEQFF.

The sample holds a few counts of this clone. The chain links TRBV19 to TRBJ2-2; D not resolved. The ends were cut back, 5 bases at V and 6 bases at J, with 10 bases in the middle. The CDR3 runs 13 residues. CDR1 is LNHDA, CDR2 SQIVND, per germline (reference sequence). CDR3 amino acids: CASSLARPGELFF. The DNA of the CDR3 is TGTGCCAGTAGTCTGGCCCGTCCCGGGGAGCTGTTTTTT. The full variable domain, with the rest looked up from reference TRBV19 and TRBJ2-2, is DGGITQSPKYLFRKEGQNVTLSCEQNLNHDAMYWYRQDPGQGLRLIYYSQIVNDFQKGDIAEGYSVSREKKESFPLTVTSAQKNPTAFYLCASSLARPGELFFGEGSRLTVL.

The chain combines TRBV6-4 with TRBJ1-4; the D is unclear. Germline CDR1 is MRHNA and CDR2 is SNTAGT. The V end lost 6 bases, the J end lost 6 bases, and 14 bases lay between the germline ends. CDR3 length equals 14 residues. CDR3 sequence (DNA): TGTGCCAGCAGGGAGGGTCTGCGATATGAAAAACTGTTTTTT. Its protein is CASREGLRYEKLFF.

This chain connects TRBV25-1 to TRBJ2-1, with unresolved D. CDR1 and CDR2 (germline): MGHDK, SYGVNS. V shed 1 base and J shed 8 bases, with 9 bases lying between them. The CDR3 is 13 amino acids. CDR3 sequence: CASSEWLVDEQFF. CDR3 DNA: TGTGCCAGCAGTGAATGGCTAGTCGATGAGCAGTTCTTC.

This chain uses TRBV30 with TRBJ1-3, with D possibly matching TRBD1 (6 bases). Trimming removed 2 bases from V and 0 bases from J, with 11 bases in between. In germline, CDR1 is GTSNPN, CDR2 SVGIG (reference sequence). The length of the CDR3 is 15 residues. Here the CDR3 DNA reads TGTGCCTGGAGTCCCACAGGGTTCTCTGGAAACACCATATATTTT. Translated, it gives CAWSPTGFSGNTIYF.

The CDR3, as DNA: TGTGCTAGTGGAGCCCTAAATACAGAGACCCAGTACTTC. Amino acids: CASGALNTETQYF. The chain employs TRBV12-5 and TRBJ2-5, with D unclear. The CDR3 contains 13 residues. With 6 bases removed from V and 4 bases from J, the gap between germline ends came to 12 bases. CDR1 LGHNT and CDR2 FRNRAP come from the germline V gene. The variable domain in full, completed from reference TRBV12-5 and TRBJ2-5, reads DARVTQTPRHKVTEMGQEVTMRCQPILGHNTVFWYRQTMMQGLELLAYFRNRAPLDDSGMPKDRFSAEMPDATLATLKIQPSEPRDSAVYFCASGALNTETQYFGPGTRLLVL.

The chain is built from TRBV2 and TRBJ2-1; 7 bases line up with TRBD2. The V gene's germline CDR1 is SNHLY and CDR2 FYNNEI. CDR3 size: 13 residues. V trimming: 6 bases; J trimming: 9 bases; junction bases outside the gene matches: 8. The CDR3 reads CASRPRLAVEQFF. The CDR3 coding sequence is TGTGCCAGCAGACCCAGACTAGCCGTTGAGCAGTTCTTC.

This clone has a single count. The chain uses TRBV7-9 and TRBJ2-4; perhaps TRBD2 as D (5 bases). Trimming took off 4 bases at V and 5 bases at J, with 6 bases between the two ends. The germline gives CDR1 SEHNR, CDR2 FQNEAQ (reference sequence). This CDR3 spans 12 amino acids. The CDR3 spells CASSWRENIQYF. The DNA for the CDR3 is TGTGCCAGCAGCTGGCGGGAAAACATTCAGTACTTC. Supplemented by reference TRBV7-9 and TRBJ2-4, the full variable domain reads DTGVSQNPRHKITKRGQNVTFRCDPISEHNRLYWYRQTLGQGPEFLTYFQNEAQLEKSRLLSDRFSAERPKGSFSTLEIQRTEQGDSAMYLCASSWRENIQYFGAGTRLSVL.

The rearrangement joins TRBV7-2 to TRBJ1-1; no clear D gene. Trimming removed 7 bases at V and 11 bases at J, with 20 bases between. The germline CDR1 and CDR2 sequences are SGHTA and FQGNSA. CDR3 length: 13 residues. The CDR3, as DNA: TGTGCCAGCACGGCATGGGGAGGTGGAGGGGCTTTCTTT. Its protein is CASTAWGGGGAFF.